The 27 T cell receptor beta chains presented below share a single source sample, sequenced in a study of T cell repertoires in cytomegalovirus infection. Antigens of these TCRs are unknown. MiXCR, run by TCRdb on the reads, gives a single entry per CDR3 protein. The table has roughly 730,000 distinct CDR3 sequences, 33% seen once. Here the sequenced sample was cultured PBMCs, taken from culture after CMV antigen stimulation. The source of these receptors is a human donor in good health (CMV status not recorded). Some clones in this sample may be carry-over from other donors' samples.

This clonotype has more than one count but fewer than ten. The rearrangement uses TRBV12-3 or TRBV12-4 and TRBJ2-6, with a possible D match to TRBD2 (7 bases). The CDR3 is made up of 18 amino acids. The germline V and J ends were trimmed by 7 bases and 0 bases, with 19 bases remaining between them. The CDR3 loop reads CASTTRGGGTSGANVLTF. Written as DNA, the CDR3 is TGTGCCAGCACTACGAGGGGCGGGGGCACCTCTGGGGCCAACGTCCTGACTTTC.

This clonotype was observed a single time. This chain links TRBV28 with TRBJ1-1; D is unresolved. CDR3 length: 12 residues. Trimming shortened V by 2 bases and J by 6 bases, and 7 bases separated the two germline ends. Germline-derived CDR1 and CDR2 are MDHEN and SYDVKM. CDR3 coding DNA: TGTGCCAGCAGTTTAGGGCGGCCTGAAGCTTTCTTT. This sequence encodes CASSLGRPEAFF.

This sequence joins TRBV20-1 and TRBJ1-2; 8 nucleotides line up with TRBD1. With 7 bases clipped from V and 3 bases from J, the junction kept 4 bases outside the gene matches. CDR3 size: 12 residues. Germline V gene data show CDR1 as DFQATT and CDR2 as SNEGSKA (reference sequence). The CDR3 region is CSVETGDYGYTF. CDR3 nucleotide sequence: TGCAGTGTGGAGACAGGGGACTATGGCTACACCTTC.

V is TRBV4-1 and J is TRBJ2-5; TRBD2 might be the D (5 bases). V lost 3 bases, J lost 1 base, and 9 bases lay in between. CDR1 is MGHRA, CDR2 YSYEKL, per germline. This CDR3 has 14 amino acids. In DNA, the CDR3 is TGCGCCAGCAGCCAGGCTAGCAGCCAAGAGACCCAGTACTTC. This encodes CASSQASSQETQYF.

CDR3 loop: CASSLAPGQGATDTQYF. In DNA, the CDR3 is TGTGCCAGCAGCTTAGCCCCAGGACAGGGGGCAACAGATACGCAGTATTTT. The chain combines TRBV7-6 with TRBJ2-3; 11 bases agree with TRBD1. There are 17 residues in the CDR3. The junction had 5 bases not matched to a gene; V was cut back by 0 bases and J by 3 bases. Germline CDR1 reads SGHVS; CDR2 reads FNYEAQ.

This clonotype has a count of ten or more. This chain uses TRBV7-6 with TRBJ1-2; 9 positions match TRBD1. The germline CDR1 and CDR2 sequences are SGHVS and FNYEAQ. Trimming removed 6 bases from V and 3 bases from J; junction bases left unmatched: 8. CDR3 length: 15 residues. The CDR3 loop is CASRAGQGLDYGYTF. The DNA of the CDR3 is TGTGCCAGCAGGGCCGGACAGGGGCTAGACTATGGCTACACCTTC.

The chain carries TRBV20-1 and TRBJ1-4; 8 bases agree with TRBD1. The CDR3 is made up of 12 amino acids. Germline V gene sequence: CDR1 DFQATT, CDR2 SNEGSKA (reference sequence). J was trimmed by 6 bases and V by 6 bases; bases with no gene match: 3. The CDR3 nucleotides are TGCAGTGCGGACAGGGTCGATGAAAAACTGTTTTTT. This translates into CSADRVDEKLFF.

The CDR3, as DNA: TGCAGTGCTAGAGATCCCCGGAACACTGAAGCTTTCTTT. It yields the protein CSARDPRNTEAFF. This sequence joins TRBV20-1 and TRBJ1-1; no definite D call. Trimming cost V 0 bases and J 1 base, with 6 bases left between them. The CDR3 spans 13 residues. The germline V gene has CDR1 DFQATT and CDR2 SNEGSKA (reference sequence).

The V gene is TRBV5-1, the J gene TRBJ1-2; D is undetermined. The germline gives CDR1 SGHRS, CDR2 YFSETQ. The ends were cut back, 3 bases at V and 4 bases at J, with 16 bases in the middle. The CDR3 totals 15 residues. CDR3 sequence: CASSSFGSGPYGYTF. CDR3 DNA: TGCGCCAGCAGCTCGTTCGGCAGCGGCCCCTATGGCTACACCTTC.

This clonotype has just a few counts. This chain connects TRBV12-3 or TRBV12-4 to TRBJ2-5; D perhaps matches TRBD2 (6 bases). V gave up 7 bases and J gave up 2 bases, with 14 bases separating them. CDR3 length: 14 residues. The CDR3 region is CASTTPGLQETQYF. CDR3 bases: TGTGCCAGCACCACCCCGGGACTTCAAGAGACCCAGTACTTC.

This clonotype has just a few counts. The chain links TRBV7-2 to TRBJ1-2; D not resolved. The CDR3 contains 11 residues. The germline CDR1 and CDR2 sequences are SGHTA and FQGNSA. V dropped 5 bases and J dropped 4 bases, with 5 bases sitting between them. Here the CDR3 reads CASSGAYGYTF. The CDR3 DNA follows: TGTGCCAGCAGCGGAGCCTATGGCTACACCTTC.

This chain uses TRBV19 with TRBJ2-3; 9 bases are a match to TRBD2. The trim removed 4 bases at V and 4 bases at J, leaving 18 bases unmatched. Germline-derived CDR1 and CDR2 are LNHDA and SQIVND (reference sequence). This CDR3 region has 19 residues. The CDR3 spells CASSKQSSAASGMPDTQYF. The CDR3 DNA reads TGTGCCAGTAGTAAACAGTCGTCGGCGGCTAGCGGGATGCCAGATACGCAGTATTTT.

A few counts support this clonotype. For the CDR3, the DNA is TGTGCCAGCAGTGCTCACAGGATGAACACTGAAGCTTTCTTT. Amino acid sequence: CASSAHRMNTEAFF. The V and J genes are TRBV28 and TRBJ1-1; the D gene is possibly TRBD1 (5 bases). The germline gives CDR1 MDHEN, CDR2 SYDVKM. The CDR3 is made up of 14 amino acids. V was clipped by 5 bases and J by 0 bases, with 10 bases between them. The whole variable domain, filled in from reference TRBV28 and TRBJ1-1, reads DVKVTQSSRYLVKRTGEKVFLECVQDMDHENMFWYRQDPGLGLRLIYFSYDVKMKEKGDIPEGYSVSREKKERFSLILESASTNQTSMYLCASSAHRMNTEAFFGQGTRLTVV.

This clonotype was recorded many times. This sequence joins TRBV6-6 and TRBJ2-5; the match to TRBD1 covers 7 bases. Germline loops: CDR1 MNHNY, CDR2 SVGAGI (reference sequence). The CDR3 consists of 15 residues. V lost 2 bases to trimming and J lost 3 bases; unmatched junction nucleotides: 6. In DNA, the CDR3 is TGTGCCAGCAGTTACCCGACAGGGATTAAAGAGACCCAGTACTTC. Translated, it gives CASSYPTGIKETQYF.

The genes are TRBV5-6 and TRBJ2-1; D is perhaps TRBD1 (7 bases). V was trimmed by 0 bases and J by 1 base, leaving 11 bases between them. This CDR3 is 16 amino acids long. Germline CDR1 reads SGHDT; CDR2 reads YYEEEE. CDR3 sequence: CASSLEQGGSYNEQFF. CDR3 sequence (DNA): TGTGCCAGCAGCTTGGAGCAGGGGGGATCCTACAATGAGCAGTTCTTC. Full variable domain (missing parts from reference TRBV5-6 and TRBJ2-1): DAGVTQSPTHLIKTRGQQVTLRCSPKSGHDTVSWYQQALGQGPQFIFQYYEEEERQRGNFPDRFSGHQFPNYSSELNVNALLLGDSALYLCASSLEQGGSYNEQFFGPGTRLTVL.

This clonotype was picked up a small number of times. CDR3 residues: CASSLAATGGKLFF. CDR3 DNA sequence: TGTGCCAGCAGTTTAGCGGCAACAGGCGGAAAACTGTTTTTT. The genes are TRBV12-3 or TRBV12-4 and TRBJ1-4, with TRBD1 as a possible D gene (5 bases). V was trimmed by 0 bases and J by 10 bases, leaving 12 bases between them. There are 14 residues in the CDR3.

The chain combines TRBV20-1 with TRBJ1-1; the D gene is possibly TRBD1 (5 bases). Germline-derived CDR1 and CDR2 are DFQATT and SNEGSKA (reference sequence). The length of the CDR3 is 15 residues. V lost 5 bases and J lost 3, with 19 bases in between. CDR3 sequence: CSAPPAGHRDTEAFF. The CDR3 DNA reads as TGCAGTGCTCCTCCCGCTGGACATCGCGACACTGAAGCTTTCTTT.

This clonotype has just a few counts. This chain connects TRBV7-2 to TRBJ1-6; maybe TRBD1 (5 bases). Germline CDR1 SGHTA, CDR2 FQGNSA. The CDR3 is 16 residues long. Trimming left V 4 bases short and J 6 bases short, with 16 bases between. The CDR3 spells CASSSPERGLNSPLHF. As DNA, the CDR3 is TGTGCCAGCAGCTCCCCGGAACGGGGACTTAATTCACCCCTCCACTTT.

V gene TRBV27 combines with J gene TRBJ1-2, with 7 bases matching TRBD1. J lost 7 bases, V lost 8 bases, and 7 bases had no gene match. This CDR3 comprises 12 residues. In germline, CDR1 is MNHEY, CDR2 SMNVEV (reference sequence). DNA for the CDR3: TGTGCCAGCCGAACAGGGGCCAGTGGCTACACCTTC. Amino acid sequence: CASRTGASGYTF.

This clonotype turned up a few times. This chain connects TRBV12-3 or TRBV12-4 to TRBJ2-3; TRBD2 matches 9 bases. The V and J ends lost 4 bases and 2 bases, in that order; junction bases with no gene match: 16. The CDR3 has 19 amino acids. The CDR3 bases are TGTGCCAGCAGTTACGGTGCTAGCGGGGCGCTTTCGGTCACAGATACGCAGTATTTT. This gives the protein CASSYGASGALSVTDTQYF.

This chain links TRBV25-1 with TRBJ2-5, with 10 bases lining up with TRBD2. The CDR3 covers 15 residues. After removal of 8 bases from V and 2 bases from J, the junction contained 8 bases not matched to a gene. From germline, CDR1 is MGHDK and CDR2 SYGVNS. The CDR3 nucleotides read TGTGCCAGCCGAGGGGTAGCGGGAGGTCAAGAGACCCAGTACTTC. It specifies CASRGVAGGQETQYF.

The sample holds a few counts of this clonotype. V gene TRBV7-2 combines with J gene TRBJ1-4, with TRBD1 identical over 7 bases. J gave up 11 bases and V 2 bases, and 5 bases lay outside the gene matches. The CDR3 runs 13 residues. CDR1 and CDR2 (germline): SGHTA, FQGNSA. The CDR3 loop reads CASSLNQGGKLFF. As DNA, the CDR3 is TGTGCCAGCAGCTTAAATCAGGGGGGGAAACTGTTTTTT.

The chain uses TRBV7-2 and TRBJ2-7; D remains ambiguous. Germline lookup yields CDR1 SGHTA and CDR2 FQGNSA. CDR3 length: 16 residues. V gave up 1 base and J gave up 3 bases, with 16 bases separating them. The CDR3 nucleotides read TGTGCCAGCAGCTTAGATTCCCGCCTACCGTACTACGAGCAGTACTTC. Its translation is CASSLDSRLPYYEQYF.

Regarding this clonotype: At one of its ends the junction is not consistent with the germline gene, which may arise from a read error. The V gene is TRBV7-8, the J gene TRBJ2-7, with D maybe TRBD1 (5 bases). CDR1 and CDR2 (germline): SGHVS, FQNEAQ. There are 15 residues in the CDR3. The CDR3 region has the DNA TGTGTCAGCTCCAACATTGGTTCAGGGAACTACGAGCAGTACTTC. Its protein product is CVSSNIGSGNYEQYF.

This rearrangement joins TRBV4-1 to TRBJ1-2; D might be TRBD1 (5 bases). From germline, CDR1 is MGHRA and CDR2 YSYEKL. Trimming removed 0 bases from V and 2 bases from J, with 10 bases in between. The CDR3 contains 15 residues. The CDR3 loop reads CASSQDQGYNYGYTF. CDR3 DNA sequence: TGCGCCAGCAGCCAAGATCAGGGCTACAACTATGGCTACACCTTC.

In nucleotides, the CDR3 is TGTGCCACCAGCAGAGATCGGGCGGGAGTACATAACATTCAGTACTTC. It codes for CATSRDRAGVHNIQYF. The rearrangement joins TRBV15 to TRBJ2-4; 7 bases match TRBD2. The CDR3 contains 16 residues. CDR1 and CDR2 from the germline V gene are LNHNV and YYDKDF (reference sequence). The V segment lost 0 bases and the J segment 7 bases; nucleotides outside the gene matches: 9.

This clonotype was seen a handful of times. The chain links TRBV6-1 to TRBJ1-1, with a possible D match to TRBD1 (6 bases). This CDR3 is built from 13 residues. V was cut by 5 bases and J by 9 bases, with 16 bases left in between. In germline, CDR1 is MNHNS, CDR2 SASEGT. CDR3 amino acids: CASSRGGGDKAFF. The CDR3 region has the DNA TGTGCCAGCAGTCGGGGGGGTGGGGACAAAGCTTTCTTT.